The 26 T cell receptor beta chains given below trace back to one sample, sequenced in a study of cytomegalovirus exposure and HLA in healthy donors (dated by TCRdb to the late 2010s). Preparation of the library involved the immunoSEQ multiplex PCR assay. For the multiplex PCR, a mixture combining 60 forward primers for TCR Vbeta segments and 13 reverse primers for TCR Jbeta segments was used. As stored in TCRdb, this immuneACCESS dataset retains in-frame rearrangements with V and J assigned. A fraction of the clones does not appear; measured against another copy, unresolved V genes explain less than half of the discrepancy, and the remainder lacks a known reason. The sample table shows 150,000 to 250,000 clones, and around 79% are seen once. The ten largest clones add up to 3.5% to 5% of the sample. The sequenced sample consisted of PBMCs. These receptors came from a woman in her twenties or thirties in good health and CMV-seropositive.

V and J are TRBV4-1 and TRBJ1-2; the match to TRBD1 covers 9 bases. CDR1 is MGHRA and CDR2 is YSYEKL in the germline V gene. The CDR3 spans 13 residues. Losses at the gene ends were 6 bases for V and 10 bases for J; bases not matched to a gene: 9. The CDR3 DNA reads as TGCGCCAGCAGTCGACCGGGACAGGGTGCCTACACCTTC. Its translation: CASSRPGQGAYTF.

On this clone: At one end, the junction sequence differs from germline, possibly due to a read error. The rearrangement joins TRBV11-3 to TRBJ2-7; 11 nucleotides line up with TRBD2. This CDR3 comprises 15 residues. Germline CDR1 and CDR2: SGHNT and YENEEA. The CDR3: CASSLGLAGPYGQYF. CDR3 bases: TGTGCCAGCAGCTTAGGACTAGCGGGACCCTACGGGCAGTACTTC.

The rearrangement joins TRBV7-2 to TRBJ1-1; D is unresolved. The CDR3 loop spans 12 amino acids. Germline CDR1 and CDR2: SGHTA and FQGNSA. V gave up 3 bases and J gave up 1 base, with 3 bases separating them. The CDR3 here is CASSFQNTEAFF. Written as DNA, the CDR3 is TGTGCCAGCAGCTTTCAGAACACTGAAGCTTTCTTT.

The table lists this clone with a count of one. V gene TRBV6-5 combines with J gene TRBJ2-7, with 12 bases matching TRBD1. Trimming at V came to 5 bases and at J to 7 bases, leaving 9 bases not matched to a gene. Looked up from germline, CDR1 is MNHEY and CDR2 is SVGAGI. The length of the CDR3 is 15 residues. The CDR3 nucleotides are TGTGCCAGCAGTAGCGCGGGACAGGGGGCCGGGGAGCAGTACTTC. Protein: CASSSAGQGAGEQYF.

This chain joins TRBV6-5 and TRBJ1-4; 7 bases agree with TRBD1. Germline V gene data show CDR1 as MNHEY and CDR2 as SVGAGI. CDR3 length equals 14 residues. V was pared by 6 bases and J by 4 bases, with 5 bases of the junction left unmatched. The CDR3 reads CASRAGQNNEKLFF. Here the CDR3 DNA reads TGTGCCAGCAGGGCGGGACAGAATAATGAAAAACTGTTTTTT.

This chain connects TRBV9 to TRBJ2-7; D not resolved. CDR1 and CDR2 from the germline V gene are SGDLS and YYNGEE. Deletions cut 0 bases from V and 2 bases from J, with 15 bases between. This CDR3 region has 16 residues. CDR3 residues: CASSVGSSSSTYEQYF. The CDR3 DNA follows: TGTGCCAGCAGCGTAGGATCAAGTAGTTCGACCTACGAGCAGTACTTC.

The V and J genes are TRBV6-1 and TRBJ1-1, with a possible D match to TRBD1 (5 bases). The length of the CDR3 is 13 residues. Germline V gene lookup returns CDR1 MNHNS and CDR2 SASEGT. Trimming took off 4 bases at V and 5 bases at J, with 11 bases between the two ends. This CDR3 is CASSVAGRTEAFF. As DNA, the CDR3 is TGTGCCAGCAGTGTCGCAGGGCGAACTGAAGCTTTCTTT.

CDR3 loop: CASSGLLAGDSEQYF. DNA for the CDR3: TGTGCCAGCAGCGGCCTCCTAGCGGGAGACTCCGAGCAGTACTTC. The chain couples TRBV5-8 to TRBJ2-7; TRBD2 matches at 10 bases. The junction had 10 bases not matched to a gene; V was cut back by 4 bases and J by 6 bases. The CDR3 runs to 15 residues. Germline values: CDR1 SGHTS, CDR2 YDEGEE.

The table lists this clone with a few counts. This rearrangement joins TRBV5-4 to TRBJ2-7, with 7 bases aligning to TRBD1. Germline assignment: CDR1 SGHNT and CDR2 YYREEE (reference sequence). The CDR3 covers 14 residues. V gave up 5 bases and J gave up 6 bases; unmatched junction bases: 11. The CDR3 sequence: CASRDGTAKVEQYF. For the CDR3, the DNA is TGTGCCAGCAGGGACGGGACAGCTAAGGTCGAGCAGTACTTC.

This chain connects TRBV11-2 to TRBJ2-4; 9 bases agree with TRBD1. This CDR3 is built from 15 residues. The trim removed 6 bases at V and 6 bases at J, leaving 9 bases unmatched. Germline V lookup: CDR1 SGHAT, CDR2 FQNNGV. DNA for the CDR3: TGTGCCAGCAGGAGAACAGGGGGCGCCTCAAACATTCAGTACTTC. Its protein is CASRRTGGASNIQYF.

On this clone: Within the sample, other DNA sequences also encode this same CDR3. The chain employs TRBV15 and TRBJ2-7; maybe TRBD2 (5 bases). There are 13 residues in the CDR3. CDR1 is LNHNV, CDR2 YYDKDF, per germline (reference sequence). Trimming left V 0 bases short and J 4 bases short, with 7 bases between. The chain's CDR3 is CATSRDRGYEQYF. The DNA for the CDR3 is TGTGCCACCAGCAGAGATCGGGGTTACGAGCAGTACTTC.

Note on this clone: The identical CDR3 is also encoded by other nucleotide sequences in the sample. CDR3 region: CASSLLSEQYF. The CDR3 DNA follows: TGTGCCAGCAGCTTGCTAAGCGAGCAGTACTTC. The rearrangement uses TRBV5-4 and TRBJ2-7; D is unresolved. The germline gives CDR1 SGHNT, CDR2 YYREEE (reference sequence). Trimming cost V 1 base and J 6 bases, with 5 bases left between them. The CDR3 is made up of 11 amino acids.

The chain recombines TRBV7-7 with TRBJ2-3; D is possibly TRBD2 (5 bases). The germline V gene has CDR1 SSHAT and CDR2 FNYEAQ (reference sequence). With 5 bases removed from V and 1 base from J, the gap between germline ends came to 10 bases. CDR3 size: 14 residues. The CDR3 DNA is TGTGCCAGCAGCCCCCTGCGGGGCACAGATACGCAGTATTTT. Encoded protein: CASSPLRGTDTQYF.

The V and J genes are TRBV9 and TRBJ1-1; 9 nucleotides line up with TRBD1. After removal of 3 bases from V and 4 bases from J, the junction contained 7 bases not matched to a gene. Per the germline V gene, CDR1 is SGDLS and CDR2 is YYNGEE. The CDR3 is 15 residues long. In DNA form, the CDR3 reads TGTGCCAGCAGCGCCGGGGGACAGGGAGGCACTGAAGCTTTCTTT. Its protein is CASSAGGQGGTEAFF. Combining the CDR3 with reference TRBV9 and TRBJ1-1 gives the whole variable domain DSGVTQTPKHLITATGQRVTLRCSPRSGDLSVYWYQQSLDQGLQFLIQYYNGEERAKGNILERFSAQQFPDLHSELNLSSLELGDSALYFCASSAGGQGGTEAFFGQGTRLTVV.

This CDR3 is CASSTTDYGYTF. As DNA, the CDR3 is TGTGCCAGCTCAACGACAGACTATGGCTACACCTTC. V is TRBV18 and J is TRBJ1-2, with a weak D call TRBD1 (5 bases). This CDR3 has 12 amino acids. V was cut by 5 bases and J by 3 bases, with 7 bases left in between. The germline gives CDR1 KGHSH, CDR2 LQKENI. The whole variable domain, remainder taken from reference TRBV18 and TRBJ1-2, is NAGVMQNPRHLVRRRGQEARLRCSPMKGHSHVYWYRQLPEEGLKFMVYLQKENIIDESGMPKERFSAEFPKEGPSILRIQQVVRGDSAAYFCASSTTDYGYTFGSGTRLTVV.

The chain's CDR3 is CASSLGTGAYEQYF. Here the CDR3 DNA reads TGTGCCAGCTCACTTGGGACAGGGGCCTACGAGCAGTACTTC. The rearrangement links TRBV18 to TRBJ2-7; 10 bases match TRBD1. V lost 4 bases to trimming and J lost 2 bases; unmatched junction nucleotides: 2. This CDR3 contains 14 residues. Germline V CDR1 and CDR2: KGHSH, LQKENI.

The genes are TRBV10-2 and TRBJ1-1, with TRBD1 matching 9 bases. After removal of 6 bases from V and 6 bases from J, the junction contained 8 bases not matched to a gene. Germline lookup yields CDR1 WSHSY and CDR2 SAAADI. There are 14 residues in the CDR3. CDR3 sequence reads: CASRMTGGPSEAFF. CDR3 DNA sequence: TGCGCCAGCAGGATGACAGGGGGACCCTCTGAAGCTTTCTTT.

The chain is built from TRBV7-9 and TRBJ2-3; 7 bases map to TRBD2. The germline V gene encodes CDR1 SEHNR and CDR2 FQNEAQ (reference sequence). The CDR3 is made up of 14 amino acids. V trimming: 5 bases; J trimming: 2 bases; junction bases outside the gene matches: 4. DNA for the CDR3: TGTGCCAGCAGCCGAGCGGGGTACACAGATACGCAGTATTTT. Translated: CASSRAGYTDTQYF.

The chain carries TRBV6-5 and TRBJ1-1; tentative D call: TRBD1 (6 bases). Per the germline V gene, CDR1 is MNHEY and CDR2 is SVGAGI. V lost 7 bases to trimming and J lost 7 bases, with 22 bases between them. The CDR3 length is 15 residues. DNA of the CDR3: TGTGCCAGCACACACCCAGCGGGGGGCTCTGATGAAGCTTTCTTT. Its protein is CASTHPAGGSDEAFF.

V gene TRBV7-6 combines with J gene TRBJ2-3; 7 bases are a match to TRBD2. Germline V gives CDR1 SGHVS, CDR2 FNYEAQ. The CDR3 runs to 16 residues. V shed 5 bases and J 3 bases; nucleotides not matched to a gene: 11. The CDR3 sequence is CASSRRRGAGTDTQYF. The CDR3, as DNA: TGTGCCAGCAGCCGTAGAAGGGGAGCGGGGACAGATACGCAGTATTTT.

This chain joins TRBV2 and TRBJ2-3, with 9 bases fitting TRBD1. The ends lost 4 bases at V and 2 bases at J; junction bases unmatched: 7. CDR1 and CDR2 (germline): SNHLY, FYNNEI. The CDR3 has 16 amino acids. The CDR3 DNA reads as TGTGCCAGCAGTGCTCCGGGACAGGGCCTCACAGATACGCAGTATTTT. It codes for CASSAPGQGLTDTQYF.

The table lists this clone with a count of one. V gene TRBV29-1 combines with J gene TRBJ2-5; TRBD1 agrees at 7 bases. The J segment lost 1 base and the V segment lost 5 bases, leaving 4 bases of the junction unmatched. Per germline, CDR1 SQVTM and CDR2 ANQGSEA. The CDR3 length is 13 residues. The CDR3 reads CSVIRDSQETQYF. Written as DNA, the CDR3 is TGCAGCGTTATTCGGGACAGCCAAGAGACCCAGTACTTC.

The chain uses TRBV4-1 and TRBJ2-2; tentatively, D is TRBD1 (6 bases). V lost 6 bases and J lost 3, with 8 bases in between. Germline loops: CDR1 MGHRA, CDR2 YSYEKL. The CDR3 consists of 13 residues. CDR3 DNA: TGCGCCAGCAGATCAGGGGACACCGGGGAGCTGTTTTTT. Translation: CASRSGDTGELFF.

This clone has more than one count but fewer than ten. This chain uses TRBV9 with TRBJ2-1; D may be TRBD2 (6 bases). This CDR3 is 13 amino acids long. Trimming cost V 4 bases and J 8 bases, with 13 bases left between them. Germline loops: CDR1 SGDLS, CDR2 YYNGEE. CDR3 sequence reads: CASSSRLEDEQFF. The CDR3 bases are TGTGCCAGCAGCTCACGACTAGAGGATGAGCAGTTCTTC.

The V gene is TRBV4-1, the J gene TRBJ1-2, with D hard to call. This CDR3 has 14 residues. The germline gives CDR1 MGHRA, CDR2 YSYEKL. V lost 1 base, J lost 0 bases, and 6 bases lay in between. The DNA of the CDR3 is TGCGCCAGCAGCCAAGGAGTGGCTAACTATGGCTACACCTTC. Translated, it gives CASSQGVANYGYTF.

CDR3 sequence reads: CASRLSGTGSYEQYF. CDR3 DNA: TGTGCCAGCAGATTGTCCGGGACTGGGTCCTACGAGCAGTACTTC. This sequence joins TRBV27 and TRBJ2-7; the D gene is possibly TRBD2 (6 bases). The CDR3 extends over 15 amino acids. Trimming left V 6 bases short and J 1 base short, with 16 bases between. CDR1 MNHEY and CDR2 SMNVEV come from the germline V gene (reference sequence).